The 7 T cell receptor beta chains presented below share a single source sample, sequenced in a study of human T cells and chemical hapten exposure. Each CDR3 protein gets one entry after TCRdb re-called the RACE reads with MiXCR. Here the sample spans roughly 180,000 distinct CDR3 sequences, around 20% being singletons. Time point here: patch test 1, 2 weeks after DPC sensitization. Treatment defined: therapeutic diphenylcyclopropenone sensitization with weekly scalp DPC. The starting material was whole blood, obtained in connection with sensitization to the hapten diphenylcyclopropenone (DPC). These receptor sequences come from a woman aged 45-65 years with alopecia areata. Some clones in this sample may be carry-over from other donors' samples.

This clonotype was seen a few times. V is TRBV6-5 and J is TRBJ1-4; D gene unclear. The CDR3 totals 13 residues. The ends were cut back, 0 bases at V and 12 bases at J, with 11 bases in the middle. Germline V CDR1 and CDR2: MNHEY, SVGAGI. In DNA form, the CDR3 reads TGTGCCAGCAGTTACTCCGGGCGCGACGAACTGTTTTTT. Translating it yields CASSYSGRDELFF.

The sample holds a few counts of this clonotype. The CDR3 DNA reads as TGTGCCAGCAGCTTGGGGACTAGTAACACCGGGGAGCTGTTTTTT. Residues: CASSLGTSNTGELFF. The V gene is TRBV11-3, the J gene TRBJ2-2, with 8 bases fitting TRBD2. V gave up 3 bases and J gave up 2 bases; unmatched junction bases: 2. CDR1 is SGHNT and CDR2 is YENEEA in the germline V gene. There are 15 residues in the CDR3.

In this sample, this clonotype turned up a few times. The genes are TRBV7-9 and TRBJ1-1; no clear D gene. The V gene's germline CDR1 is SEHNR and CDR2 FQNEAQ (reference sequence). This CDR3 contains 13 residues. With 2 bases removed from V and 1 base from J, the gap between germline ends came to 5 bases. The CDR3 nucleotides read TGTGCCAGCAGCTTACAGTCGAACACTGAAGCTTTCTTT. This gives the protein CASSLQSNTEAFF.

The chain combines TRBV27 with TRBJ2-3; no clear D. The CDR3 contains 13 residues. V was clipped by 6 bases and J by 6 bases, with 13 bases between them. Per the germline V gene, CDR1 is MNHEY and CDR2 is SMNVEV (reference sequence). The CDR3, as DNA: TGTGCCAGCAGCTCACCCGGGCGGGATACGCAGTATTTT. Its translation is CASSSPGRDTQYF.

The gene calls are TRBV6-2 or TRBV6-3 and TRBJ2-5, with D possibly TRBD2 on 7 matching bases. The ends were cut back, 10 bases at V and 5 bases at J, with 17 bases in the middle. The V gene's germline CDR1 is MNHEY and CDR2 SVGEGT. CDR3 size: 13 residues. This CDR3 is CAIQDGGRETQYF. DNA for the CDR3: TGTGCCATCCAGGACGGGGGGCGCGAGACCCAGTACTTC.

This clonotype has just a few counts. V usage is TRBV5-1 and J usage is TRBJ2-2; D is perhaps TRBD1 (6 bases). V lost 3 bases and J lost 5, with 8 bases in between. The CDR3 totals 13 residues. Germline CDR1 is SGHRS and CDR2 is YFSETQ. CDR3 nucleotide sequence: TGCGCCAGCAGCTCACAGGGAACCGGGGAGCTGTTTTTT. This translates into CASSSQGTGELFF.

The V and J genes are TRBV2 and TRBJ2-3; 9 bases fit TRBD1. The V and J ends lost 8 bases and 0 bases, in that order; junction bases with no gene match: 6. This CDR3 has 15 amino acids. Germline V CDR1 and CDR2: SNHLY, FYNNEI. Here the CDR3 DNA reads TGTGCCAGCGGACGGACAGGGGTTAGCACAGATACGCAGTATTTT. It encodes CASGRTGVSTDTQYF.